This entry lists 5 T cell receptor beta chains sequenced from one sample in a study of beta chain features in type 1 diabetes. Every isolated RNA sample was fully reverse transcribed, so sequencing captured expressed TCRB transcripts. Generated by immunoSEQ multiplex PCR, the TCRdb table keeps only in-frame clones and is missing some. The sample holds about 900,000 clones, roughly a sixth seen once. Sequencing was carried out using naive CD4+ T cells from blood. The receptors originated from a woman under 30 in good health.

This chain connects TRBV19 to TRBJ2-5; D ambiguous. The CDR3 is 14 residues long. V lost 1 base, J lost 4 bases, and 10 bases lay in between. Germline values: CDR1 LNHDA, CDR2 SQIVND (reference sequence). CDR3: CASSIAGLIETQYF. As DNA, the CDR3 is TGTGCCAGTAGTATAGCTGGGCTAATAGAGACCCAGTACTTC.

The rearrangement joins TRBV5-4 to TRBJ2-7; 9 bases line up with TRBD2. CDR1 is SGHNT and CDR2 is YYREEE in the germline V gene (reference sequence). The CDR3 covers 16 residues. Trimming at V came to 4 bases and at J to 0 bases, leaving 8 bases not matched to a gene. CDR3 loop: CASSPASGKFSYEQYF. CDR3 nucleotide sequence: TGTGCCAGCAGCCCTGCTAGCGGGAAGTTCTCCTACGAGCAGTACTTC. The whole variable domain, remainder taken from reference TRBV5-4 and TRBJ2-7, is ETGVTQSPTHLIKTRGQQVTLRCSSQSGHNTVSWYQQALGQGPQFIFQYYREEENGRGNFPPRFSGLQFPNYSSELNVNALELDDSALYLCASSPASGKFSYEQYFGPGTRLTVT.

This chain connects TRBV27 to TRBJ2-3, with D perhaps assigned TRBD1 or TRBD2 (6 bases each). Trimming stripped 3 bases from V and 6 bases from J, with 19 bases between. The CDR3 runs to 16 residues. Germline CDR1 MNHEY, CDR2 SMNVEV (reference sequence). This CDR3 reads CASSFSGARWVDTQYF. DNA of the CDR3: TGTGCCAGCAGTTTTTCGGGGGCCCGATGGGTGGATACGCAGTATTTT.

The rearrangement joins TRBV11-2 to TRBJ2-3; D is perhaps TRBD1 (6 bases). The CDR3 length is 14 residues. CDR1 and CDR2 from the germline V gene are SGHAT and FQNNGV. V lost 4 bases and J 0 bases, leaving 8 bases between the germline ends. This chain's CDR3 is CASSSGQSTDTQYF. The CDR3 DNA reads TGTGCCAGCAGCTCTGGACAGAGCACAGATACGCAGTATTTT.

In its sample, this clone was seen a few times. The rearrangement uses TRBV5-6 and TRBJ2-7; 9 nucleotides line up with TRBD2. The CDR3 runs 14 residues. Germline CDR1 reads SGHDT; CDR2 reads YYEEEE. J lost 6 bases, V lost 3 bases, and 7 bases had no gene match. The CDR3 here is CASSWREGLGEQYF. DNA for the CDR3: TGTGCCAGCAGCTGGCGGGAGGGCTTAGGCGAGCAGTACTTC. Supplemented by reference TRBV5-6 and TRBJ2-7, the full variable domain reads DAGVTQSPTHLIKTRGQQVTLRCSPKSGHDTVSWYQQALGQGPQFIFQYYEEEERQRGNFPDRFSGHQFPNYSSELNVNALLLGDSALYLCASSWREGLGEQYFGPGTRLTVT.